Listed below are T cell receptor beta chains from one sample, sequenced in a study of T cell repertoires in cytomegalovirus infection. TCRdb fed the reads into MiXCR, producing one record per CDR3 protein. The sample lists about 83,000 distinct CDR3 sequences, 45% to 50% seen once, with approximately 93% in the top ten. These receptors have no known antigen. The sample in question was CD8+ T cells from cultured PBMCs, obtained from culture after CMV antigen stimulation. The receptors come from a human donor in good health (CMV status not recorded). Some clones in this sample may be carry-over from other donors' samples. CDR3s include the opening cysteine and the closing phenylalanine or tryptophan. Fields, in order: D gene, V gene, J gene, clone size, CDR3 DNA, CDR3 protein. The D gene is left open where the match is weak. Clone size appears in some rows only: once, few, many, or a class for an expanded clone.

D gene: NA; V gene: TRBV19; J gene: TRBJ1-2; clone size: NA; CDR3 DNA: TGTGCCAGCAGGGGCCCCTCGGACTATGGCTACACCTTC; CDR3 protein: CASRGPSDYGYTF
D gene: TRBD2; V gene: TRBV27; J gene: TRBJ2-7; clone size: NA; CDR3 DNA: TGTGCCAGCAGGGCCGGGACTAGCGGTATGTACGAGCAGTACTTC; CDR3 protein: CASRAGTSGMYEQYF
D gene: TRBD2; V gene: TRBV7-8; J gene: TRBJ2-5; clone size: many; CDR3 DNA: TGTGCCAGCAGCCCGAGCGGGGAGGGTAGAGAGACCCAGTACTTC; CDR3 protein: CASSPSGEGRETQYF
D gene: NA; V gene: TRBV2; J gene: TRBJ2-2; clone size: few; CDR3 DNA: TGTGCCAGCAGTGAGGTCAGGGGAGTCACCGGGGAGCTGTTTTTT; CDR3 protein: CASSEVRGVTGELFF
D gene: NA; V gene: TRBV27; J gene: TRBJ2-3; clone size: NA; CDR3 DNA: TGTGCCAGCAGTTTATCCGGGGGCGCGAGGAGTATCGGGCAGTATTTT; CDR3 protein: CASSLSGGARSIGQYF
D gene: NA; V gene: TRBV10-3; J gene: TRBJ2-1; clone size: NA; CDR3 DNA: TGTGCCATCAGTGAAAGGTTTTACGACTTGAGGCACAATGAGCAGTTCTTC; CDR3 protein: CAISERFYDLRHNEQFF
D gene: TRBD1; V gene: TRBV12-3/TRBV12-4; J gene: TRBJ2-2; clone size: NA; CDR3 DNA: TGTGCCAGCAGTACTGCAGGGGGCTCCGGGGAGCTGTTTTTT; CDR3 protein: CASSTAGGSGELFF
D gene: NA; V gene: TRBV10-2; J gene: TRBJ1-4; clone size: NA; CDR3 DNA: TGCGCCAGCAGTGAGGAGGAAGCTCGACGGGAAAAACTGTTTTTT; CDR3 protein: CASSEEEARREKLFF
D gene: NA; V gene: TRBV7-2; J gene: TRBJ2-3; clone size: few; CDR3 DNA: TGTGCCAGCACCCCGTTGACCACAGATACGCAGTATTTT; CDR3 protein: CASTPLTTDTQYF
D gene: NA; V gene: TRBV27; J gene: TRBJ2-6; clone size: few; CDR3 DNA: TGTGCCAGCAGTTCCCTCTCTGGGGCCAACGTCCTGACTTTC; CDR3 protein: CASSSLSGANVLTF
D gene: TRBD2; V gene: TRBV10-3; J gene: TRBJ2-3; clone size: NA; CDR3 DNA: TGTGCCATCAGTGCCCTAGCGGGGACAGATACGCAGTATTTT; CDR3 protein: CAISALAGTDTQYF
D gene: TRBD1; V gene: TRBV12-3/TRBV12-4; J gene: TRBJ1-2; clone size: NA; CDR3 DNA: TGTGCCAGCAGATCTACCGGGACAGCAATTCCTCGAACCTATGGCTACACCTTC; CDR3 protein: CASRSTGTAIPRTYGYTF
D gene: NA; V gene: TRBV4-1; J gene: TRBJ2-5; clone size: NA; CDR3 DNA: TGCGCCAGCAGCCAAGTGCCGATGGGACTGATCCAAGAGACCCAGTACTTC; CDR3 protein: CASSQVPMGLIQETQYF
D gene: TRBD2; V gene: TRBV7-2; J gene: TRBJ2-3; clone size: NA; CDR3 DNA: TGTGCCAGCAGCTTAGAAATAAGCGGGAGTGTCGCAGATACGCAGTATTTT; CDR3 protein: CASSLEISGSVADTQYF
D gene: NA; V gene: TRBV7-9; J gene: TRBJ1-2; clone size: NA; CDR3 DNA: TGTGCCAGCAGCTCAAAGGGGTTGGGAGGCTACACCTTC; CDR3 protein: CASSSKGLGGYTF
D gene: TRBD2; V gene: TRBV6-1; J gene: TRBJ2-1; clone size: NA; CDR3 DNA: TGTGCCAGCAGTGAAGCCGGTGGCGGGAGGGTCCATGAGCAGTTCTTC; CDR3 protein: CASSEAGGGRVHEQFF
D gene: TRBD2; V gene: TRBV9; J gene: TRBJ2-7; clone size: NA; CDR3 DNA: TGTGCCAGCAGCCCTGGGACTAGCGGGAGCAACGAGCAGTACTTC; CDR3 protein: CASSPGTSGSNEQYF
D gene: TRBD1; V gene: TRBV7-8; J gene: TRBJ2-1; clone size: few; CDR3 DNA: TGTGCCAGCAGCACAGGGGGCTCCTACAATGAGCAGTTCTTC; CDR3 protein: CASSTGGSYNEQFF
D gene: TRBD1; V gene: TRBV7-8; J gene: TRBJ1-5; clone size: few; CDR3 DNA: TGTGCCAGCAGCTTAGCACAGGGGGAGGTACGTCAGCCCCAGCATTTT; CDR3 protein: CASSLAQGEVRQPQHF
D gene: NA; V gene: TRBV7-9; J gene: TRBJ2-1; clone size: many; CDR3 DNA: TGTGCCAGCAGGCCGAAAAAGGGAAGCAATGAGCAGTTCTTC; CDR3 protein: CASRPKKGSNEQFF
D gene: NA; V gene: TRBV5-7; J gene: TRBJ1-5; clone size: NA; CDR3 DNA: TGTGCCAGCAGCTTCACAGAGGACTTAAGAGGTAATCAGCCCCAGCATTTT; CDR3 protein: CASSFTEDLRGNQPQHF
D gene: TRBD1; V gene: TRBV27; J gene: TRBJ1-1; clone size: NA; CDR3 DNA: TGTGCCAGCAGTTTATCGACAGGGGCCTGGAACACTGAAGCTTTCTTT; CDR3 protein: CASSLSTGAWNTEAFF
D gene: NA; V gene: TRBV28; J gene: TRBJ2-7; clone size: NA; CDR3 DNA: TGTGCCAGCAGTTGGGAGGGGGTCTACGAGCAGTACTTC; CDR3 protein: CASSWEGVYEQYF
D gene: NA; V gene: TRBV7-2; J gene: TRBJ2-3; clone size: NA; CDR3 DNA: TGTGCCAGCAGCTTAGTTCCTAGCACAGATACGCAGTATTTT; CDR3 protein: CASSLVPSTDTQYF
D gene: TRBD1; V gene: TRBV7-9; J gene: TRBJ2-5; clone size: once; CDR3 DNA: TGTGCCAGCAGCCGAATCGACAGGGGGTATCCTCAAGAGACCCAGTACTTC; CDR3 protein: CASSRIDRGYPQETQYF
D gene: TRBD2; V gene: TRBV7-4; J gene: TRBJ2-1; clone size: NA; CDR3 DNA: TGTGCCAGCAGACCAGGGACTAGCGGCAATGAGCAGTTCTTC; CDR3 protein: CASRPGTSGNEQFF
D gene: TRBD2; V gene: TRBV6-6; J gene: TRBJ2-5; clone size: NA; CDR3 DNA: TGTGCCAGCAGTCTAATCGACATAGCGGGAGGGCCCTTTCCCTCGGTTTTTGAGACCCAGTACTTC; CDR3 protein: CASSLIDIAGGPFPSVFETQYF
D gene: TRBD2; V gene: TRBV12-3/TRBV12-4; J gene: TRBJ2-7; clone size: NA; CDR3 DNA: TGTGCCAACAGTCCCCGACTAGCGGGAGCGGTAAGGTACGAGCAGTACTTC; CDR3 protein: CANSPRLAGAVRYEQYF
D gene: TRBD2; V gene: TRBV28; J gene: TRBJ2-5; clone size: NA; CDR3 DNA: TGTGCCAGCAGTTTTCCGGGACTAGCGGGACGAGGGGAGACCCAGTACTTC; CDR3 protein: CASSFPGLAGRGETQYF
D gene: NA; V gene: TRBV14; J gene: TRBJ1-1; clone size: NA; CDR3 DNA: TGTGCCAGCAGCCCGACTAGGCAGGGAAGAGCTTTCTTT; CDR3 protein: CASSPTRQGRAFF
D gene: TRBD1; V gene: TRBV7-6; J gene: TRBJ2-7; clone size: few; CDR3 DNA: TGTGCCAGCAGCTTAGTTCCCGGGACAGACAACCCCTACGAGCAGTACTTC; CDR3 protein: CASSLVPGTDNPYEQYF
D gene: TRBD1; V gene: TRBV7-2; J gene: TRBJ1-6; clone size: few; CDR3 DNA: TGTGCCAGCAGCTTCTTTAGGAGGGACAGAGGGTATAATTCACCCCTCCACTTT; CDR3 protein: CASSFFRRDRGYNSPLHF
D gene: NA; V gene: TRBV28; J gene: TRBJ1-4; clone size: NA; CDR3 DNA: TGTGCCAGCAGTACGGCAGGGAGTACAAATGAAAAACTGTTTTTT; CDR3 protein: CASSTAGSTNEKLFF
D gene: TRBD1; V gene: TRBV20-1; J gene: TRBJ2-7; clone size: NA; CDR3 DNA: TGCAGTACCCGGGGACAGGGACTCCGCGAGCAGTACTTC; CDR3 protein: CSTRGQGLREQYF
D gene: TRBD2; V gene: TRBV7-8; J gene: TRBJ2-3; clone size: once; CDR3 DNA: TGTGCCAGCAGCTTAGTGGCGGGGGGCACTAGAACAGATACGCAGTATTTT; CDR3 protein: CASSLVAGGTRTDTQYF
D gene: TRBD1; V gene: TRBV15; J gene: TRBJ2-2; clone size: few; CDR3 DNA: TGTGCCACCAGCGGACAGGGGACCGGGGAGCTGTTTTTT; CDR3 protein: CATSGQGTGELFF
D gene: TRBD1; V gene: TRBV6-6; J gene: TRBJ1-2; clone size: NA; CDR3 DNA: TGTGCCAGTGGGACAGGGGGCCCGAACTATGGCTACACCTTC; CDR3 protein: CASGTGGPNYGYTF
D gene: NA; V gene: TRBV19; J gene: TRBJ1-5; clone size: few; CDR3 DNA: TGTGCCAGTAGTACCGTAGCCTTGGGTCAGCCCCAGCATTTT; CDR3 protein: CASSTVALGQPQHF
D gene: NA; V gene: TRBV28; J gene: TRBJ2-7; clone size: NA; CDR3 DNA: TGTGCCAGCAGTCCCCTAACGGGGGTCTCCTACGAGCAGTACTTC; CDR3 protein: CASSPLTGVSYEQYF
D gene: NA; V gene: TRBV12-3/TRBV12-4; J gene: TRBJ2-1; clone size: NA; CDR3 DNA: TGTGCCAGCAGTTTGAGTGTGTATCCCTACAATGAGCAGTTCTTC; CDR3 protein: CASSLSVYPYNEQFF
D gene: TRBD2; V gene: TRBV11-2; J gene: TRBJ2-7; clone size: once; CDR3 DNA: TGTGCCAGCAGCTTAAGAGGGAGGGAGCTAGACGAGCAGTACTTC; CDR3 protein: CASSLRGRELDEQYF
D gene: NA; V gene: TRBV4-2; J gene: TRBJ1-4; clone size: NA; CDR3 DNA: TGTGCCAGCAGCCAAGAGCTCCGGGACGTAACTCACTTT; CDR3 protein: CASSQELRDVTHF
D gene: NA; V gene: TRBV6-2/TRBV6-3; J gene: TRBJ1-1; clone size: NA; CDR3 DNA: TGTGCCAGCAGAAACCCGTCCGGGGCCAACACTGAAGCTTTCTTT; CDR3 protein: CASRNPSGANTEAFF
D gene: NA; V gene: TRBV7-6; J gene: TRBJ1-2; clone size: NA; CDR3 DNA: TGTGCCAGCAGCTTAGCGACAACAGGGATGGAGAATGGCTACACCTTC; CDR3 protein: CASSLATTGMENGYTF
D gene: NA; V gene: TRBV29-1; J gene: TRBJ1-1; clone size: NA; CDR3 DNA: TGCAGCGCCCAGAATTGGAACACTGAAGCTTTCTTT; CDR3 protein: CSAQNWNTEAFF
D gene: NA; V gene: TRBV4-1; J gene: TRBJ2-5; clone size: few; CDR3 DNA: TGCGCCAGCAGCCAGGCCATTAGGACGTCAAGTGGGGAGACCCAGTACTTC; CDR3 protein: CASSQAIRTSSGETQYF
D gene: NA; V gene: TRBV12-3/TRBV12-4; J gene: TRBJ1-1; clone size: NA; CDR3 DNA: TGTGCCAGCAGTCTACACCTAGGCGGGGGGACTGAAGCTTTCTTT; CDR3 protein: CASSLHLGGGTEAFF
D gene: TRBD1; V gene: TRBV27; J gene: TRBJ2-7; clone size: NA; CDR3 DNA: TGTGCCAGCAGTGTGGGACAGGGGGGCGAGCAGTACTTC; CDR3 protein: CASSVGQGGEQYF
D gene: NA; V gene: TRBV7-9; J gene: TRBJ2-4; clone size: few; CDR3 DNA: TGTGCCAGCACCAACGCTCCCTACCAACACTTC; CDR3 protein: CASTNAPYQHF
D gene: TRBD1; V gene: TRBV11-1; J gene: TRBJ1-1; clone size: NA; CDR3 DNA: TGTGCCAGCAGCCCTGGGACAGGGGCGCTTTTGGACACTGAAGCTTTCTTT; CDR3 protein: CASSPGTGALLDTEAFF
D gene: NA; V gene: TRBV12-3/TRBV12-4; J gene: TRBJ2-2; clone size: NA; CDR3 DNA: TGTGCCAGCAGCAAAGGGGGTCCCGGGGAGCTGTTTTTT; CDR3 protein: CASSKGGPGELFF
D gene: TRBD2; V gene: TRBV7-1; J gene: TRBJ2-5; clone size: NA; CDR3 DNA: TGTGCCAGCAGTCGACCCCTTGGACTAGCGGGGGAAGAGACCCAGTACTTC; CDR3 protein: CASSRPLGLAGEETQYF
D gene: TRBD2; V gene: TRBV7-8; J gene: TRBJ2-2; clone size: NA; CDR3 DNA: TGTGCCAGCAGCTTAGCCCTAGCGGGAGGAAGTGAGCCCGGGGAGCTGTTTTTT; CDR3 protein: CASSLALAGGSEPGELFF
D gene: TRBD2; V gene: TRBV6-1; J gene: TRBJ2-3; clone size: NA; CDR3 DNA: TGTGCCAGCAGCGGACTAGGCAATACAGATACGCAGTATTTT; CDR3 protein: CASSGLGNTDTQYF
D gene: NA; V gene: TRBV19; J gene: TRBJ1-1; clone size: few; CDR3 DNA: TGTGCCAGTAGTAACCCCCCTGGCACTGAAGCTTTCTTT; CDR3 protein: CASSNPPGTEAFF
D gene: TRBD1; V gene: TRBV7-6; J gene: TRBJ2-1; clone size: NA; CDR3 DNA: TGTGCCAGCAGCATCCCCGGGACAGGGGGAGCGGACAATGAGCAGTTCTTC; CDR3 protein: CASSIPGTGGADNEQFF
D gene: NA; V gene: TRBV12-3/TRBV12-4; J gene: TRBJ2-7; clone size: few; CDR3 DNA: TGTGCCAGCAGTTTAGGACAGTTCTACGAGCAGTACTTC; CDR3 protein: CASSLGQFYEQYF
D gene: TRBD2; V gene: TRBV19; J gene: TRBJ2-1; clone size: NA; CDR3 DNA: TGTGCCAGTAGCCACGGGGGGTACAATGAGCAGTTCTTC; CDR3 protein: CASSHGGYNEQFF
D gene: NA; V gene: TRBV11-2; J gene: TRBJ2-5; clone size: NA; CDR3 DNA: TGTGCCGGCAGCTTTTGGCAACATAACGAGCAAGAGACCCAGTACTTC; CDR3 protein: CAGSFWQHNEQETQYF
D gene: NA; V gene: TRBV9; J gene: TRBJ2-3; clone size: NA; CDR3 DNA: TGTGCCAGCAGCGTGGGGGATACGCAGTATTTT; CDR3 protein: CASSVGDTQYF